These 4 T cell receptor beta chains were sequenced from one sample in a study of metastatic and nonmetastatic thyroid tumors. Treatment of any kind had been given to no patient before thyroid surgery. MiXCR re-clonotyped the PCR reads for TCRdb. The repertoire holds about 14,000 clones, with roughly a fifth as singletons. What was sequenced was blood. These receptor sequences come from a female donor with papillary thyroid cancer or a benign thyroid nodule (not recorded which). Some clones in this sample may be carry-over from other donors' samples.

This chain joins TRBV5-4 and TRBJ2-2; 8 nucleotides align to TRBD1. The CDR3 is 15 amino acids. The trim removed 4 bases at V and 7 bases at J, leaving 9 bases unmatched. Germline V gene sequence: CDR1 SGHNT, CDR2 YYREEE (reference sequence). The CDR3: CASSPWTGSVGELFF. The DNA for the CDR3 is TGTGCCAGCAGCCCATGGACAGGGTCGGTCGGGGAGCTGTTTTTT.

The chain links TRBV7-2 to TRBJ2-2, with a possible D match to TRBD2 (6 bases). The V and J ends lost 1 base and 0 bases respectively, with 6 bases between them. The CDR3 runs 15 residues. Germline CDR1 is SGHTA and CDR2 is FQGNSA. For the CDR3, the DNA is TGTGCCAGCAGCTTAGTAGCGGCGAACACCGGGGAGCTGTTTTTT. It codes for CASSLVAANTGELFF.

As regards this clone: Since no conserved phenylalanine or tryptophan closes the CDR3, a read error is the likely cause. This chain joins TRBV14 and TRBJ2-2, with a tentative D call TRBD2 (6 bases). Looked up from germline, CDR1 is SGHDN and CDR2 is FVKESK. The CDR3 is 16 amino acids. This CDR3 reads CASSQVAGMNIGELFI. The CDR3 region has the DNA TGTGCCAGCAGCCAAGTGGCGGGGATGAACATCGGGGAGCTGTTTATT.

This chain uses TRBV4-1 with TRBJ1-2; D gene unclear. The CDR3 runs to 14 residues. CDR1 is MGHRA, CDR2 YSYEKL, per germline. V shed 0 bases and J shed 5 bases, with 10 bases lying between them. This CDR3 reads CASSQEVRQYGYTF. The DNA for the CDR3 is TGCGCCAGCAGCCAAGAAGTACGGCAGTATGGCTACACCTTC.